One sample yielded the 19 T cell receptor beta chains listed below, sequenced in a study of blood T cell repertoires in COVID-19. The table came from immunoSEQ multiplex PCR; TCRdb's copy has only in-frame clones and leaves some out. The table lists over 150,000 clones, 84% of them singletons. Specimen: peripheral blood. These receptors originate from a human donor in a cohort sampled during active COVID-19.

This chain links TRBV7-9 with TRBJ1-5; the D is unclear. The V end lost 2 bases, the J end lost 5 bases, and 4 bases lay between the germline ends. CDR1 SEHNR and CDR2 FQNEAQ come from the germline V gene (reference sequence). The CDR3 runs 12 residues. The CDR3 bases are TGTGCCAGCAGCTTATTCGATCAGCCCCAGCATTTT. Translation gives CASSLFDQPQHF.

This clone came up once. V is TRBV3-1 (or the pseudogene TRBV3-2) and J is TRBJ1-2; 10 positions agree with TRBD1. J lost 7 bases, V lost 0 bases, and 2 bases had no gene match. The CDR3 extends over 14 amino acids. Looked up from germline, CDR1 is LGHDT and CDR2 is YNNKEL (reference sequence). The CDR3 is CASSQEGQGGGYTF. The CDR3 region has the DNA TGTGCCAGCAGCCAAGAAGGACAGGGGGGTGGCTACACCTTC.

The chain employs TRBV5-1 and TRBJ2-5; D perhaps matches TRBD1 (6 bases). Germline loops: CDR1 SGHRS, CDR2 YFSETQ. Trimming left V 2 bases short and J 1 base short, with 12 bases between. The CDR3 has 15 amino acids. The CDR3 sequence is CASSFTDRSQETQYF. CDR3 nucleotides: TGCGCCAGCAGCTTTACCGACAGGTCCCAAGAGACCCAGTACTTC.

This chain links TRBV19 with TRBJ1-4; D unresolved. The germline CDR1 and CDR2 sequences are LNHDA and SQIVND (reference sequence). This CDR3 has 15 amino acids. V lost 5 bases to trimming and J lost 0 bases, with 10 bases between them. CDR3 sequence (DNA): TGTGCCAGTAGTCTGAGAGGGACAACTAATGAAAAACTGTTTTTT. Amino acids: CASSLRGTTNEKLFF. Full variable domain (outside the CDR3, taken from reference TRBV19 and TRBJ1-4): DGGITQSPKYLFRKEGQNVTLSCEQNLNHDAMYWYRQDPGQGLRLIYYSQIVNDFQKGDIAEGYSVSREKKESFPLTVTSAQKNPTAFYLCASSLRGTTNEKLFFGSGTQLSVL.

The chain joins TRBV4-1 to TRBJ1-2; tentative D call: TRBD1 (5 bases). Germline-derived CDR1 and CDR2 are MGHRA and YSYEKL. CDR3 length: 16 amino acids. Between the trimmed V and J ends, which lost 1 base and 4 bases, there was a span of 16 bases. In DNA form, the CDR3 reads TGCGCCAGCAGCCAAGGAGGGACTCGAGGTCCCTATGGCTACACCTTC. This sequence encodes CASSQGGTRGPYGYTF.

CDR3 loop: CASSEGGGNLGDYGYTF. In nucleotides, the CDR3 is TGTGCCAGCAGTGAAGGGGGGGGGAACCTTGGCGACTATGGCTACACCTTC. The chain joins TRBV2 to TRBJ1-2; possible D gene TRBD1, 5 bases. Germline CDR1 reads SNHLY; CDR2 reads FYNNEI. With 1 base removed from V and 3 bases from J, the gap between germline ends came to 18 bases. The CDR3 spans 17 residues.

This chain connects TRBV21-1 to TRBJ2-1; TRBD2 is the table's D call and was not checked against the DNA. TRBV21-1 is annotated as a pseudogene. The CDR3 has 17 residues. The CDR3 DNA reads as TGTGCCAGCAGCAAAGAAATCGCGGGGGGTCAACACAATGAGCAGTTCTTC. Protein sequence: CASSKEIAGGQHNEQFF.

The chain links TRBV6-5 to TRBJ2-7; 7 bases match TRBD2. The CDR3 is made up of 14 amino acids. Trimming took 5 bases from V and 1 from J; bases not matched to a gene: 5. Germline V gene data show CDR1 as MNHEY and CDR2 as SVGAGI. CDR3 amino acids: CASSPVGGSYEQYF. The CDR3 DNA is TGTGCCAGCAGTCCCGTGGGGGGGTCCTACGAGCAGTACTTC.

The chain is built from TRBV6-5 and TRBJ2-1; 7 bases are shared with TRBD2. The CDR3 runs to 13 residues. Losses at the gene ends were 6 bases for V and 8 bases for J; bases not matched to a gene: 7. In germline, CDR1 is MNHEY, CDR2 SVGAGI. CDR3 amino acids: CASRGLRGYEQFF. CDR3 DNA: TGTGCCAGCAGAGGACTGCGGGGGTATGAGCAGTTCTTC.

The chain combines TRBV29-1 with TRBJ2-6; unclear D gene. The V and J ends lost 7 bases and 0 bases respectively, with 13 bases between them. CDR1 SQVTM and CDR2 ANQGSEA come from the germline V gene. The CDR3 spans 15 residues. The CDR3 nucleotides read TGCAGCGCTACCGAAGCCCTCTCTGGGGCCAACGTCCTGACTTTC. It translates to CSATEALSGANVLTF.

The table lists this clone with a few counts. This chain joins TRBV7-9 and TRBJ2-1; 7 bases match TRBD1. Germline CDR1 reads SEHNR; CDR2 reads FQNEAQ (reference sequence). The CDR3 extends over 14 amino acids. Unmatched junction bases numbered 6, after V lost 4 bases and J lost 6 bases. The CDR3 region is CASSSRDSVNEQFF. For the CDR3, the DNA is TGTGCCAGCAGCTCCCGGGACAGCGTCAATGAGCAGTTCTTC. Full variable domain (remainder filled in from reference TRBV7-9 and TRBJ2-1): DTGVSQNPRHKITKRGQNVTFRCDPISEHNRLYWYRQTLGQGPEFLTYFQNEAQLEKSRLLSDRFSAERPKGSFSTLEIQRTEQGDSAMYLCASSSRDSVNEQFFGPGTRLTVL.

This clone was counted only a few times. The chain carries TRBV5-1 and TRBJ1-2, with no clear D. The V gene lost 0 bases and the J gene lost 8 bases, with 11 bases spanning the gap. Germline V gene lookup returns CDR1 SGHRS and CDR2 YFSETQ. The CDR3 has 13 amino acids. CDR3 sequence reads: CASSLASLDGYTF. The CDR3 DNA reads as TGCGCCAGCAGCTTGGCATCCCTAGACGGCTACACCTTC. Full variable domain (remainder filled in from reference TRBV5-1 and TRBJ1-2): KAGVTQTPRYLIKTRGQQVTLSCSPISGHRSVSWYQQTPGQGLQFLFEYFSETQRNKGNFPGRFSGRQFSNSRSEMNVSTLELGDSALYLCASSLASLDGYTFGSGTRLTVV.

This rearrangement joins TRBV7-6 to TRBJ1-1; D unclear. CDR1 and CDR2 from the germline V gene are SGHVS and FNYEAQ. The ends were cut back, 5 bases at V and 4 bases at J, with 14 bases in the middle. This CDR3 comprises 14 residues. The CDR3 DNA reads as TGTGCCAGCAGCCCAGGATCGGTGGTCACTGAAGCTTTCTTT. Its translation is CASSPGSVVTEAFF.

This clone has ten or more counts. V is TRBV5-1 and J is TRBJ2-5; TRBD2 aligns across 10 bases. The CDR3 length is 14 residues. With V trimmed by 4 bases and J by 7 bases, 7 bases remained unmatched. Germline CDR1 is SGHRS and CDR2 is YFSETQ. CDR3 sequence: CASSTSGEKGTQYF. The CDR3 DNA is TGCGCCAGCAGCACTAGCGGGGAAAAAGGGACCCAGTACTTC.

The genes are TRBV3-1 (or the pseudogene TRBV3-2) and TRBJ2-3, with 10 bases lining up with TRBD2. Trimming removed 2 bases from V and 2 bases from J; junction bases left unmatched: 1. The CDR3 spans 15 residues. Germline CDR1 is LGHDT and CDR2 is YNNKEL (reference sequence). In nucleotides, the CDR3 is TGTGCCAGCAGCCAAACTAGCGGGGACACAGATACGCAGTATTTT. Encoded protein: CASSQTSGDTDTQYF.

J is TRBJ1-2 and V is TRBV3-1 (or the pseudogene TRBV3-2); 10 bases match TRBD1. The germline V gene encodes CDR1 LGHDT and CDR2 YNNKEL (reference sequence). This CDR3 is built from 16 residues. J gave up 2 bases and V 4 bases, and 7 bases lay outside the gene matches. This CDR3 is CASSLLGTGENYGYTF. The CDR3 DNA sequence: TGTGCCAGCAGCCTGCTCGGGACAGGGGAGAACTATGGCTACACCTTC.

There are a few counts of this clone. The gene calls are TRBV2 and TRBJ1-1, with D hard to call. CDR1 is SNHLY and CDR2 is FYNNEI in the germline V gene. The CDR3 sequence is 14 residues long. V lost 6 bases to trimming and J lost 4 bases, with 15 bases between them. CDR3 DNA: TGTGCCAGCAGGGCGGGAGCCTTCGGCACTGAAGCTTTCTTT. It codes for CASRAGAFGTEAFF. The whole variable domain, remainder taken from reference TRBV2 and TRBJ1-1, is EPEVTQTPSHQVTQMGQEVILRCVPISNHLYFYWYRQILGQKVEFLVSFYNNEISEKSEIFDDQFSVERPDGSNFTLKIRSTKLEDSAMYFCASRAGAFGTEAFFGQGTRLTVV.

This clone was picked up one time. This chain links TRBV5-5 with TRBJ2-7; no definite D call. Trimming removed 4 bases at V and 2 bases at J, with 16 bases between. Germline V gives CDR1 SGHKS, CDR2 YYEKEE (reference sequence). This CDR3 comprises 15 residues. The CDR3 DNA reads TGTGCCAGCAGCCCTCGCGTGAGCGTGGCCTACGAGCAGTACTTC. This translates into CASSPRVSVAYEQYF.

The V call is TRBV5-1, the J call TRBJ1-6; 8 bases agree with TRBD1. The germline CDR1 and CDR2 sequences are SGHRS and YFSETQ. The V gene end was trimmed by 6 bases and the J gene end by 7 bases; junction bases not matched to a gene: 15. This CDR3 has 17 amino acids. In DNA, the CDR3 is TGCGCCAGCACCATACCAGGGGGCGCGAGGAAAAATTCACCCCTCCACTTT. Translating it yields CASTIPGGARKNSPLHF.